The clone carrying this T cell receptor beta chain was detected only once. Its specificity is not known. These data belong to a study of shared clonotypes between healthy human individuals. General observations from the study: The study found lower generation probabilities in non-shared clonotypes than in those shared by all four donors. In this cohort, only blood was sampled, and tissue repertoires likely differ. Larger estimated richness was generally seen in naive subsets than in memory subsets.

This CDR3 has 14 amino acids. V was pared by 0 bases and J by 5 bases, with 9 bases between. Germline V gives CDR1 SGHRS, CDR2 YFSETQ. At a deep level, the assay was run. Generated by immunoSEQ multiplex PCR, the TCRdb table keeps only in-frame clones and is missing some. The sample carries 400,000 to 600,000 clones, 95% to 97% recorded once. The chain links TRBV5-1 to TRBJ2-4, with D possibly being TRBD1 (6 bases). The receptor was derived from a woman aged 30 to 39 in good health. The sequencing sample was made of naive CD4+ T cells sorted from blood. Subset defined: CD45RA+ positively selected. The CDR3 loop is CASSLGDKENIQYF. The CDR3 DNA follows: TGCGCCAGCAGCTTGGGGGACAAGGAAAACATTCAGTACTTC.